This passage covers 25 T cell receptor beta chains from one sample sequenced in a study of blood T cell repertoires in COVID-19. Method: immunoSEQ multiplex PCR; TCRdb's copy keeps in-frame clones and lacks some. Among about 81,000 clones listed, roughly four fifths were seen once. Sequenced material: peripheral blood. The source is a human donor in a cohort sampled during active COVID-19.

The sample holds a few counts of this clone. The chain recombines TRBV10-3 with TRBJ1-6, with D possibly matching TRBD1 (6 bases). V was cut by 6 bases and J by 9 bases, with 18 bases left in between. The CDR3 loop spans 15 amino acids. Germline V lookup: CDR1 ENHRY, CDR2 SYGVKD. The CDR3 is CAIRPEPQGSSPLHF. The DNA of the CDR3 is TGTGCCATCAGACCCGAACCACAGGGAAGTTCACCCCTCCACTTT.

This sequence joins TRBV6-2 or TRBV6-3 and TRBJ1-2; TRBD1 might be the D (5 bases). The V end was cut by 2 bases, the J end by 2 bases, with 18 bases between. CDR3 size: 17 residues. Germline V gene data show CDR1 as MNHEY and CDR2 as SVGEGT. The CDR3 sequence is CASSYPSLRGPNYGYTF. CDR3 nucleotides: TGTGCCAGCAGTTACCCGTCCCTTAGGGGTCCGAACTATGGCTACACCTTC.

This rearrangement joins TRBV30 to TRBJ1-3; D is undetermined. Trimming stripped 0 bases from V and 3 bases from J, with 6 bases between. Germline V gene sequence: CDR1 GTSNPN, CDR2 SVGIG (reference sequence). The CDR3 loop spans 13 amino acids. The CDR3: CAWSVLNGNTIYF. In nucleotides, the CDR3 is TGTGCCTGGAGTGTACTTAATGGAAACACCATATATTTT.

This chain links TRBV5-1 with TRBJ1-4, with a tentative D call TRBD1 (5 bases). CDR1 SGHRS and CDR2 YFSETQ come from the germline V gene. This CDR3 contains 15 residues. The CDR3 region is CPKIQGDATNEKLFF. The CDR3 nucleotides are TGCCCCAAGATCCAAGGGGATGCAACTAATGAAAAACTGTTTTTT.

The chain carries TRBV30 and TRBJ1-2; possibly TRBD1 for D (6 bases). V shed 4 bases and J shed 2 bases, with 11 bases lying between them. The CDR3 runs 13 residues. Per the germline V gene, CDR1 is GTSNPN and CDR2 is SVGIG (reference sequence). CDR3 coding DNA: TGTGCCTGGACCACGGGGGGCAACTATGGCTACACCTTC. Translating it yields CAWTTGGNYGYTF.

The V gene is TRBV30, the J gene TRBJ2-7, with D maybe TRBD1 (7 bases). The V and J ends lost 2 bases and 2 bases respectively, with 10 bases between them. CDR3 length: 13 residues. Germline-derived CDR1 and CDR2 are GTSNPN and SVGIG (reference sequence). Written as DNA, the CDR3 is TGTGCCTGGAGTCCCAGGGGGGCCTACGAGCAGTACTTC. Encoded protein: CAWSPRGAYEQYF.

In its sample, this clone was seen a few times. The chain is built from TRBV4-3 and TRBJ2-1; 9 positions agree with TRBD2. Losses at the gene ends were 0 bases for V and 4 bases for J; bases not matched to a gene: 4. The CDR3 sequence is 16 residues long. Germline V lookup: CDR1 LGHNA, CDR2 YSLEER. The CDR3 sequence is CASSQEAGGTYNEQFF. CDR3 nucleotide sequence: TGCGCCAGCAGCCAAGAGGCGGGGGGGACTTACAATGAGCAGTTCTTC.

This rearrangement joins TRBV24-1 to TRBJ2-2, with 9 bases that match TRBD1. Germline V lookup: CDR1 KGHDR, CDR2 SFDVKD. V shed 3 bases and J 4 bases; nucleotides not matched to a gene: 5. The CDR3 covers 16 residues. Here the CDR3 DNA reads TGTGCCACCAGTGATGTGGGGACAGGGATCACCGGGGAGCTGTTTTTT. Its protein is CATSDVGTGITGELFF.

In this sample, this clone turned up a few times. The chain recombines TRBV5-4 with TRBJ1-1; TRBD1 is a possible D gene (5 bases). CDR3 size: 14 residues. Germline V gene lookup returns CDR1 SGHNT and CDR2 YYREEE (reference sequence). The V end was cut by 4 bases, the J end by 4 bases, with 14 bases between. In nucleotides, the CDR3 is TGTGCCAGCAGCGGACCAACAGGTGGCACTGAAGCTTTCTTT. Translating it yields CASSGPTGGTEAFF.

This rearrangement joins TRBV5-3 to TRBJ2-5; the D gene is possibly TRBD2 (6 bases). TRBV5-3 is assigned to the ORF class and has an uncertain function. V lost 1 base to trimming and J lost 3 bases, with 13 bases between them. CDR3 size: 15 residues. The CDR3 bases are TGTGCCAGAAGCTTGAACTGCGGGACGAAAGAGACCCAGTACTTC. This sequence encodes CARSLNCGTKETQYF.

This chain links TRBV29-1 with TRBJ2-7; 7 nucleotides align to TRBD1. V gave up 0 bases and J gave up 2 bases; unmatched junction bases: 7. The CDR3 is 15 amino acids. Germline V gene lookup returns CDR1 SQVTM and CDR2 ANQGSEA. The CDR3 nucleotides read TGCAGCGTTGAAGATCTTGCAGGGGGTCCCTACGAGCAGTACTTC. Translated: CSVEDLAGGPYEQYF.

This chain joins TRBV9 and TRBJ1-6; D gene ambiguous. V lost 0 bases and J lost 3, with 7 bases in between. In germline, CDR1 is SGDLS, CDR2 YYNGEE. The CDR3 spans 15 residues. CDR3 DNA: TGTGCCAGCAGCGTAGCTCCGAGCTATAATTCACCCCTCCACTTT. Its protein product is CASSVAPSYNSPLHF.

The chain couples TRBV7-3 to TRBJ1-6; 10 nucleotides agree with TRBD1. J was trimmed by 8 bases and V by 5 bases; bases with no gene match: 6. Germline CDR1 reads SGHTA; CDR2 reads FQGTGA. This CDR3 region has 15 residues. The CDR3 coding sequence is TGTGCCAGCAGCCCAACCGGGACAGGGGATTCACCCCTCCACTTT. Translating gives CASSPTGTGDSPLHF.

The CDR3 loop is CASSPQQVGATEAFF. The CDR3 DNA sequence: TGTGCCAGCTCACCCCAACAGGTAGGAGCTACTGAAGCTTTCTTT. The chain recombines TRBV18 with TRBJ1-1, with TRBD1 as a possible D gene (5 bases). The V end was cut by 3 bases, the J end by 5 bases, with 16 bases between. Germline lookup yields CDR1 KGHSH and CDR2 LQKENI. CDR3 length equals 15 residues. Full variable domain (rest looked up from reference TRBV18 and TRBJ1-1): NAGVMQNPRHLVRRRGQEARLRCSPMKGHSHVYWYRQLPEEGLKFMVYLQKENIIDESGMPKERFSAEFPKEGPSILRIQQVVRGDSAAYFCASSPQQVGATEAFFGQGTRLTVV.

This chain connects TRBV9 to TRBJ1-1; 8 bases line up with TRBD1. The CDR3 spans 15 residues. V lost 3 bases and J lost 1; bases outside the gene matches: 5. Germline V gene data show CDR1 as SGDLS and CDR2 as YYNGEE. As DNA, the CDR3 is TGTGCCAGCAGCGCCCGACAGGGGACGAACACTGAAGCTTTCTTT. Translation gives CASSARQGTNTEAFF. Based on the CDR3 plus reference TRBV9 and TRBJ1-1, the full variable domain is DSGVTQTPKHLITATGQRVTLRCSPRSGDLSVYWYQQSLDQGLQFLIQYYNGEERAKGNILERFSAQQFPDLHSELNLSSLELGDSALYFCASSARQGTNTEAFFGQGTRLTVV.

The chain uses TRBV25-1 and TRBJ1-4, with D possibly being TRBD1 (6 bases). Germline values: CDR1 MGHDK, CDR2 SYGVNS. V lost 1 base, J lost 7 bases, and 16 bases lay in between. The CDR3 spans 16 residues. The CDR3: CASSEWAGAESEKLFF. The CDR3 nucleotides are TGTGCCAGCAGTGAATGGGCAGGGGCTGAAAGTGAAAAACTGTTTTTT.

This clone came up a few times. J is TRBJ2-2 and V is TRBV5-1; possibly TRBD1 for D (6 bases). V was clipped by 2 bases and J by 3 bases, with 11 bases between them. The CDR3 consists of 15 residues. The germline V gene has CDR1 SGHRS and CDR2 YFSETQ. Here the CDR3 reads CASSLIAGDTGELFF. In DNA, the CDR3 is TGCGCCAGCAGCTTAATCGCAGGGGACACCGGGGAGCTGTTTTTT.

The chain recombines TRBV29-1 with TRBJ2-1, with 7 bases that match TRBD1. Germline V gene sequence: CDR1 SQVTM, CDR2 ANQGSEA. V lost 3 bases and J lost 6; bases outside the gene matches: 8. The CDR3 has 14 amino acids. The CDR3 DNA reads TGCAGCGTTGAGGTGGGACAGATGACCAATGAGCAGTTCTTC. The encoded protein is CSVEVGQMTNEQFF.

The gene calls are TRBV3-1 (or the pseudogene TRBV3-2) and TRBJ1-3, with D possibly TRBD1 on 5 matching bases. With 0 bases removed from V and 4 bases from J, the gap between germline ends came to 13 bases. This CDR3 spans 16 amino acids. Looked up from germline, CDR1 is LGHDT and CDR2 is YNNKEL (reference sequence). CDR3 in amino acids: CASSQDSGYCGNTIYF. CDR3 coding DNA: TGTGCCAGCAGCCAAGATTCAGGGTATTGCGGAAACACCATATATTTT.

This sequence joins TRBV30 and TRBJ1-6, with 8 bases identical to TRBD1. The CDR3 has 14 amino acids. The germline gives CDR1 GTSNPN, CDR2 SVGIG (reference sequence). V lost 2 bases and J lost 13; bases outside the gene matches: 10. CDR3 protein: CAWSPGTGASPLHF. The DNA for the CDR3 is TGTGCCTGGAGTCCCGGGACAGGAGCCTCGCCCCTCCACTTT.

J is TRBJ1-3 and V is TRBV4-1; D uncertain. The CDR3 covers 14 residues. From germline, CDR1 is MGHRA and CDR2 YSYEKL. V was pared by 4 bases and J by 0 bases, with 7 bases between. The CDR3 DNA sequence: TGCGCCAGCAGCCGGCCGAACTCTGGAAACACCATATATTTT. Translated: CASSRPNSGNTIYF.

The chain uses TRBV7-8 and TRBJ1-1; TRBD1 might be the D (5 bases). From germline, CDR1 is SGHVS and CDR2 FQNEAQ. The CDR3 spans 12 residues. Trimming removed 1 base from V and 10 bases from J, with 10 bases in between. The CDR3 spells CASSLDRYGAFF. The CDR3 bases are TGTGCCAGCAGCTTAGACAGGTACGGAGCTTTCTTT.

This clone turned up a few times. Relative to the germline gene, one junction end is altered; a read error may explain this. The CDR3 sequence is CASSLDRANF. The CDR3 DNA reads TGCGCCAGCAGTCTGGACAGGGCTAACTTC. The chain employs TRBV10-1 and TRBJ2-7, with TRBD1 matching 8 bases. Germline V gene data show CDR1 as WNHNN and CDR2 as SYGVQD (reference sequence). CDR3 length: 10 residues.

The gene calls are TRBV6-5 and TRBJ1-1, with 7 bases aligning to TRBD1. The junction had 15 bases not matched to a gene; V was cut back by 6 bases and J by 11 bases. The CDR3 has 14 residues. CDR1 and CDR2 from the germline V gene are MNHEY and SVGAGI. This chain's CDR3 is CASSAYRGAISAFF. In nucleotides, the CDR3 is TGTGCCAGCAGCGCGTACAGGGGCGCGATATCGGCTTTCTTT.

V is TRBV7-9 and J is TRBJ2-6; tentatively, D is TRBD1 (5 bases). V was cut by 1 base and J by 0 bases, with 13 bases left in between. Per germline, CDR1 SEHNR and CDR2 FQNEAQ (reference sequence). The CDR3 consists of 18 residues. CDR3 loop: CASSLGRTYGSGANVLTF. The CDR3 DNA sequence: TGTGCCAGCAGCTTAGGCAGGACATACGGCTCTGGGGCCAACGTCCTGACTTTC.